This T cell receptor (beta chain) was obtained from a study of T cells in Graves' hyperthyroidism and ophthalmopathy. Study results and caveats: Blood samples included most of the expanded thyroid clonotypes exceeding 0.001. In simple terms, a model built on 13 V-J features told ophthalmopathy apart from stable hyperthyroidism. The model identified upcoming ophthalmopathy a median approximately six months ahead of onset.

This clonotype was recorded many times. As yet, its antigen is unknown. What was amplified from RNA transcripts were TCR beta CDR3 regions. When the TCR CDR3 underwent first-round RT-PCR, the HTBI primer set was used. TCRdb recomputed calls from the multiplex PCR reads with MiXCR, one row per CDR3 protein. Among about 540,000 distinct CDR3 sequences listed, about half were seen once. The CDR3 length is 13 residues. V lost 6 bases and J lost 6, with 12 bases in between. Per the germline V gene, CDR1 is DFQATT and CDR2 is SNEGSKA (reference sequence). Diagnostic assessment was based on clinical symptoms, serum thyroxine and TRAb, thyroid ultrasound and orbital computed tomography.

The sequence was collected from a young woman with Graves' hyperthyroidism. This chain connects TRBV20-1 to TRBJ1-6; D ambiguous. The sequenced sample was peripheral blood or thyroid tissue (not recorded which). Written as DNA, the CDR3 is TGCAGTGCACCCATGCAGAGTAATTCACCCCTCCACTTT. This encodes CSAPMQSNSPLHF.